This TCR beta chain was identified in a study of CD8 T cells in ankylosing spondylitis. CDR3 length: 15 residues. In germline, CDR1 is SGHRS, CDR2 YFSETQ. Each TCR beta library was made by quantitative 5'-RACE that incorporated molecular barcodes. TCRdb ran MiXCR on the 5' RACE reads and lists one entry per CDR3 protein. The table has under 550,000 distinct CDR3 sequences, roughly 26% seen once. Points from the study as a whole: Roughly eight highly homologous variants made up a TCR beta motif that seemed to typify ankylosing spondylitis blood.

Concerning this clonotype: No antigen is known for it. A read error may account for a junction end that differs from germline.

This TCR was sampled from a male donor with ankylosing spondylitis. This chain connects TRBV5-1 to TRBJ2-1; 9 bases match TRBD1. The sequencing sample was made of blood, either unsorted or a sorted T cell fraction (not recorded which). DNA of the CDR3: TGCGCCAGCAGCCACCGACAGGGGGTATACATTGAGCAGTTCTTC. Translation gives CASSHRQGVYIEQFF.